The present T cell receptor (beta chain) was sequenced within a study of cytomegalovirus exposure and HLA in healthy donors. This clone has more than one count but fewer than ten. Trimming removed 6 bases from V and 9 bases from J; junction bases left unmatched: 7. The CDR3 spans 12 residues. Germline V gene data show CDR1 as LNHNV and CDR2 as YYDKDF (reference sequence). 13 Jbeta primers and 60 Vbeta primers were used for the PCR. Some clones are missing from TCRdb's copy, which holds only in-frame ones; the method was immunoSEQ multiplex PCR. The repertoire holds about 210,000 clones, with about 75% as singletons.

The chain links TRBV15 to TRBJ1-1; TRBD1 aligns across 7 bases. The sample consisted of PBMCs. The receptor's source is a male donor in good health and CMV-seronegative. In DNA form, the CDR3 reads TGTGCCACCAGGGGACAGAATCTACAAGCTTTCTTT. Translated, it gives CATRGQNLQAFF.